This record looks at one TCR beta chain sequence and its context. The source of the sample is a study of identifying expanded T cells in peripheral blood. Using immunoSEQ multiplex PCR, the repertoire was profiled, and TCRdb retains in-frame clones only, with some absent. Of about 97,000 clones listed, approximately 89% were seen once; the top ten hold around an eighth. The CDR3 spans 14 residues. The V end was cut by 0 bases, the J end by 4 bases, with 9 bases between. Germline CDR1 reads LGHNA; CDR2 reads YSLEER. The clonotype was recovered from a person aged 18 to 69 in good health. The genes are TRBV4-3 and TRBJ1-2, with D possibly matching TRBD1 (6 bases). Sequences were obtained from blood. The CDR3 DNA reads TGCGCCAGCAGCCAAGACGGGGGCAGCTATGGCTACACCTTC. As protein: CASSQDGGSYGYTF.